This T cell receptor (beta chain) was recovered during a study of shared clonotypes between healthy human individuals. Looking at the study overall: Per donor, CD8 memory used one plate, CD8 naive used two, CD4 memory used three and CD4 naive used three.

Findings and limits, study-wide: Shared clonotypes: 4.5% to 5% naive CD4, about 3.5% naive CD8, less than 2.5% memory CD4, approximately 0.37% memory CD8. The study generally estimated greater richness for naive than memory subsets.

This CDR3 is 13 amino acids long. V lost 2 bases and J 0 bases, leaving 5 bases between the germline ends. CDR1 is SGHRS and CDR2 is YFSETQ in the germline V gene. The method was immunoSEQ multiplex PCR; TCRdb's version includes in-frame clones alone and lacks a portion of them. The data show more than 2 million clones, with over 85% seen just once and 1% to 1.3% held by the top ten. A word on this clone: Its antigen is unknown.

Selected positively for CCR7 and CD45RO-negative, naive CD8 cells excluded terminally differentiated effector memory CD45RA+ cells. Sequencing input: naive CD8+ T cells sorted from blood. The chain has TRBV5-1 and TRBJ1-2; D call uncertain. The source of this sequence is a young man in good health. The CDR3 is CASSFNSNYGYTF. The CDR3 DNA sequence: TGCGCCAGCAGCTTCAATTCTAACTATGGCTACACCTTC.